These 12 T cell receptor beta chains were all obtained from the same sample, sequenced in a study of cytomegalovirus exposure and HLA in healthy donors. PCR involved 60 Vbeta and 13 Jbeta primers. The repertoire was sequenced with immunoSEQ multiplex PCR; TCRdb's copy has only in-frame clones and lacks some. The table includes fewer than 250,000 clones, 80% to 90% detected once. The sequenced sample was PBMCs. These receptors were collected from a man in his thirties or forties in good health and CMV-seronegative.

V usage is TRBV2 and J usage is TRBJ1-2, with TRBD1 identical over 7 bases. Germline loops: CDR1 SNHLY, CDR2 FYNNEI. There are 13 residues in the CDR3. V lost 6 bases to trimming and J lost 4 bases; unmatched junction nucleotides: 5. CDR3 residues: CASSPQGSYGYTF. CDR3 DNA sequence: TGTGCCAGCAGCCCACAGGGGAGCTATGGCTACACCTTC.

The J gene is TRBJ2-4, the V gene TRBV7-9; TRBD2 aligns across 8 bases. The CDR3 has 13 residues. J was trimmed by 12 bases and V by 5 bases; bases with no gene match: 9. Germline V lookup: CDR1 SEHNR, CDR2 FQNEAQ (reference sequence). The CDR3 loop is CASSPPGLGAQYF. Written as DNA, the CDR3 is TGTGCCAGCAGCCCCCCGGGACTAGGGGCTCAGTACTTC.

The chain is built from TRBV5-6 and TRBJ2-7; no clear D gene. Trimming removed 4 bases from V and 0 bases from J, with 8 bases in between. Germline loops: CDR1 SGHDT, CDR2 YYEEEE. The CDR3 has 13 residues. CDR3 bases: TGTGCCAGCAGCCCCTCCTCCTCCTACGAGCAGTACTTC. Translated: CASSPSSSYEQYF.

The chain carries TRBV6-1 and TRBJ2-1; TRBD1 matches at 8 bases. The CDR3 is made up of 17 amino acids. Trimming took 4 bases from V and 4 from J; bases not matched to a gene: 12. Per the germline V gene, CDR1 is MNHNS and CDR2 is SASEGT. The CDR3 spells CASSVKAGGFTYNEQFF. In nucleotides, the CDR3 is TGTGCCAGCAGTGTCAAAGCAGGGGGCTTTACATACAATGAGCAGTTCTTC.

The chain combines TRBV28 with TRBJ1-2; TRBD1 matches 7 bases. The CDR3 extends over 17 amino acids. In germline, CDR1 is MDHEN, CDR2 SYDVKM. The junction had 14 bases not matched to a gene; V was cut back by 5 bases and J by 2 bases. DNA for the CDR3: TGTGCCAGCAGTCACCGGGACAGCCGCTCATACAACTATGGCTACACCTTC. It specifies CASSHRDSRSYNYGYTF.

The chain carries TRBV29-1 and TRBJ2-3, with 14 bases that match TRBD2. The trim removed 7 bases at V and 4 bases at J, leaving 4 bases unmatched. Germline CDR1 reads SQVTM; CDR2 reads ANQGSEA. The CDR3 loop spans 14 amino acids. CDR3 bases: TGCAGCGCCGGGACTAGCGGGGGAGCAGATACGCAGTATTTT. This sequence encodes CSAGTSGGADTQYF.

In its sample, this clone was seen once. The J gene is TRBJ1-1, the V gene TRBV5-1, with 11 bases identical to TRBD1. With 4 bases clipped from V and 4 bases from J, the junction kept 3 bases outside the gene matches. The germline gives CDR1 SGHRS, CDR2 YFSETQ. This CDR3 comprises 14 residues. The DNA of the CDR3 is TGCGCCAGCAGCCTCGGACAGGGGGCCACTGAAGCTTTCTTT. Protein product: CASSLGQGATEAFF.

In this sample, this clone turned up once. The rearrangement uses TRBV4-3 and TRBJ2-2; D unclear. V shed 2 bases and J shed 0 bases, with 7 bases lying between them. Germline CDR1 LGHNA, CDR2 YSLEER. This CDR3 spans 15 amino acids. The CDR3 spells CASSQSTPNTGELFF. In nucleotides, the CDR3 is TGCGCCAGCAGCCAAAGTACTCCGAACACCGGGGAGCTGTTTTTT.

J is TRBJ2-1 and V is TRBV4-2; 7 nucleotides line up with TRBD1. Per germline, CDR1 LGHNA and CDR2 YNFKEQ. Trimming removed 0 bases from V and 5 bases from J; junction bases left unmatched: 1. The CDR3 sequence is 14 residues long. The DNA for the CDR3 is TGTGCCAGCAGCCAAGAGGGACAGCACAATGAGCAGTTCTTC. Encoded protein: CASSQEGQHNEQFF.

J is TRBJ2-7 and V is TRBV15, with 7 bases aligning to TRBD2. The V segment lost 7 bases and the J segment 5 bases; nucleotides outside the gene matches: 17. The CDR3 spans 16 residues. Germline lookup yields CDR1 LNHNV and CDR2 YYDKDF (reference sequence). The CDR3 DNA is TGTGCCACCACCCCAGGGAGGGACTACCCCCCCGACGAGCAGTACTTC. Its protein product is CATTPGRDYPPDEQYF.

CDR3 DNA sequence: TGTGCCAGCAGCCCCGGGTCGAGTCATCAGCCCCAGCATTTT. Protein sequence: CASSPGSSHQPQHF. V gene TRBV9 combines with J gene TRBJ1-5; D ambiguous. Trimming left V 4 bases short and J 5 bases short, with 13 bases between. Germline values: CDR1 SGDLS, CDR2 YYNGEE. CDR3 length: 14 residues.

The chain is built from TRBV14 and TRBJ2-7, with D possibly being TRBD1 (5 bases). Germline V gene lookup returns CDR1 SGHDN and CDR2 FVKESK. This CDR3 contains 15 residues. V was shortened by 5 bases and J by 2 bases, with 16 bases between the two germline ends. The CDR3 loop is CASSFAVTGTYEQYF. The CDR3 bases are TGTGCCAGCAGCTTTGCCGTCACAGGTACCTACGAGCAGTACTTC.